The clone carrying this T cell receptor beta chain was observed a handful of times. Its target is not known. The data were obtained in a study of cytomegalovirus exposure and HLA in healthy donors. The PCR employed 60 Vbeta primers together with 13 Jbeta primers. Repertoires were generated with immunoSEQ multiplex PCR, while TCRdb's copy carries only in-frame clones and drops some. The sample includes about 190,000 clones, 9.5% to 15% of them seen just once. Study outcomes and limitations: Likely technical artifact: a cluster of highly shared sequence variants.

This sequence was found in a man aged 50 to 59 in good health and CMV-seropositive. The sequencing sample was made of PBMCs.

This CDR3 is CASSVGPGESNQPQHF. The CDR3, as DNA: TGTGCCAGCAGCGTAGGCCCGGGGGAGAGCAATCAGCCCCAGCATTTT. This chain links TRBV9 with TRBJ1-5, with D maybe TRBD1 (5 bases). The CDR3 loop spans 16 amino acids. V shed 0 bases and J shed 1 base, with 11 bases lying between them. Germline CDR1 is SGDLS and CDR2 is YYNGEE.